This passage covers 25 T cell receptor beta chains from one sample sequenced in a study of CD4 T cells in relation to SARS-CoV-2 and coronaviruses. Before the COVID-19 pandemic, during about 2010-2019, CD4+ T cells were taken from unexposed donors. The cells were cultured for under 13 days before CD4+ T cells were isolated. The protocol was immunoSEQ multiplex PCR, while the TCRdb copy is restricted to in-frame clones and leaves out a portion. The profile covers under 25,000 clones, with approximately 75% appearing a single time and 15% to 19% taken by the ten largest. These TCRs' antigens remain unknown. Specimen: CD4+ T cells from PBMCs, cultured in vitro. These receptor sequences come from a human donor in good health.

The CDR3 DNA is TGCGCCAGCAGCTTGGGTAGAGCCGACCCTAATTCACCCCTCCACTTT. Residues: CASSLGRADPNSPLHF. V is TRBV5-1 and J is TRBJ1-6; no clear D gene. The CDR3 sequence is 16 residues long. V lost 0 bases to trimming and J lost 6 bases, with 13 bases between them. Germline CDR1 is SGHRS and CDR2 is YFSETQ.

This sequence joins TRBV11-2 and TRBJ2-2; D gene unclear. Germline-derived CDR1 and CDR2 are SGHAT and FQNNGV. The CDR3 covers 14 residues. Trimming took 0 bases from V and 4 from J, leaving 6 bases between them. The chain's CDR3 is CASSLDPSTGELFF. Written as DNA, the CDR3 is TGTGCCAGCAGCTTAGATCCGAGCACCGGGGAGCTGTTTTTT.

The chain recombines TRBV2 with TRBJ1-5; D gene ambiguous. Germline V gene data show CDR1 as SNHLY and CDR2 as FYNNEI. The V and J ends lost 6 bases and 6 bases respectively, with 12 bases between them. The CDR3 has 13 amino acids. DNA for the CDR3: TGTGCCAGCAGCCCGTCCGGCGGTCAGCCCCAGCATTTT. Its protein product is CASSPSGGQPQHF.

The chain combines TRBV3-1 (or the pseudogene TRBV3-2) with TRBJ2-7; 9 bases line up with TRBD1. Germline V lookup: CDR1 LGHDT, CDR2 YNNKEL (reference sequence). V was clipped by 4 bases and J by 4 bases; unmatched bases: 8. This CDR3 region has 15 residues. As DNA, the CDR3 is TGTGCCAGCAGCCCGAAGACAGGGGGGGGTTACGAGCAGTACTTC. Its translation is CASSPKTGGGYEQYF.

V and J are TRBV20-1 and TRBJ2-3, with 7 positions matching TRBD1. Trimming cost V 3 bases and J 6 bases; bases outside gene matches: 9. The germline V gene encodes CDR1 DFQATT and CDR2 SNEGSKA (reference sequence). This CDR3 has 14 amino acids. CDR3 coding DNA: TGCAGTGCTAGTGACGTGACCAGGGGGGATACGCAGTATTTT. Translating it yields CSASDVTRGDTQYF.

This rearrangement joins TRBV19 to TRBJ2-7; 8 positions match TRBD1. Trimming cost V 5 bases and J 3 bases; bases outside gene matches: 3. The CDR3 has 13 amino acids. Per germline, CDR1 LNHDA and CDR2 SQIVND (reference sequence). The CDR3 reads CASSPRGLYEQYF. DNA of the CDR3: TGTGCCAGTAGTCCCAGGGGGCTCTACGAGCAGTACTTC.

The chain couples TRBV28 to TRBJ2-7; perhaps TRBD2 as D (6 bases). V lost 5 bases to trimming and J lost 6 bases, with 32 bases between them. CDR3 length: 19 amino acids. Germline V lookup: CDR1 MDHEN, CDR2 SYDVKM. The CDR3 sequence: CASSTNPLGHQAGTGEQYF. In DNA form, the CDR3 reads TGTGCCAGCAGTACTAACCCCCTCGGCCACCAGGCGGGAACGGGCGAGCAGTACTTC.

A single count supports this clone. This chain uses TRBV3-1 (or the pseudogene TRBV3-2) with TRBJ2-2; 7 bases agree with TRBD1. Germline V gives CDR1 LGHDT, CDR2 YNNKEL (reference sequence). The CDR3 is made up of 18 amino acids. V trimming: 1 base; J trimming: 6 bases; junction bases outside the gene matches: 14. Written as DNA, the CDR3 is TGTGCCAGCAGCCAAGTGTCAGGGGGATTTGTTCAGGCCGGGGAGCTGTTTTTT. It yields the protein CASSQVSGGFVQAGELFF.

This chain uses TRBV30 with TRBJ2-7; D is possibly TRBD1 (5 bases). The CDR3 spans 18 residues. V was shortened by 0 bases and J by 2 bases, with 23 bases between the two germline ends. Germline-derived CDR1 and CDR2 are GTSNPN and SVGIG (reference sequence). CDR3 residues: CAWSVLRPQGRPTYEQYF. The CDR3 DNA is TGTGCCTGGAGTGTACTTCGCCCCCAGGGTAGGCCCACCTACGAGCAGTACTTC.

The V call is TRBV19, the J call TRBJ1-5; D is ambiguous. The CDR3 spans 14 residues. V was trimmed by 4 bases and J by 0 bases, leaving 7 bases between them. CDR1 LNHDA and CDR2 SQIVND come from the germline V gene (reference sequence). The CDR3: CASSTPISNQPQHF. The CDR3 DNA is TGTGCCAGTAGTACCCCCATTAGCAATCAGCCCCAGCATTTT.

V usage is TRBV7-3 and J usage is TRBJ2-5; no clear D gene. The length of the CDR3 is 13 residues. V was shortened by 5 bases and J by 5 bases, with 12 bases between the two germline ends. Germline-derived CDR1 and CDR2 are SGHTA and FQGTGA. This CDR3 is CASSRNNGETQYF. DNA of the CDR3: TGTGCCAGCAGCCGGAATAACGGGGAGACCCAGTACTTC.

This clone was found a few times. This sequence joins TRBV28 and TRBJ2-1, with D perhaps TRBD2 (6 bases). V gave up 5 bases and J gave up 5 bases, with 19 bases separating them. The length of the CDR3 is 16 residues. CDR1 is MDHEN, CDR2 SYDVKM, per germline. CDR3 nucleotide sequence: TGTGCCAGCAGTGTAGCCGGGACTCAAGGGAACAATGAGCAGTTCTTC. It encodes CASSVAGTQGNNEQFF.

This clone came up a few times. The chain links TRBV19 to TRBJ1-5; D is unclear. Trimming removed 5 bases from V and 2 bases from J, with 13 bases in between. This CDR3 is built from 15 residues. Germline-derived CDR1 and CDR2 are LNHDA and SQIVND (reference sequence). CDR3 sequence (DNA): TGTGCCAGTAGTCTGACGTGGGGTGGCAATCAGCCCCAGCATTTT. Its protein product is CASSLTWGGNQPQHF.

The rearrangement uses TRBV28 and TRBJ2-3, with TRBD2 identical over 7 bases. CDR1 and CDR2 (germline): MDHEN, SYDVKM. The CDR3 sequence is 14 residues long. V shed 7 bases and J 5 bases; nucleotides not matched to a gene: 9. The CDR3 protein is CASISGGGQDTQYF. In DNA, the CDR3 is TGTGCCAGCATCTCGGGAGGAGGGCAAGATACGCAGTATTTT.

This clone was observed a single time. The CDR3 protein is CATSDVTQGSWGTDTQYF. The DNA for the CDR3 is TGTGCCACCAGTGATGTAACACAGGGTAGCTGGGGCACAGATACGCAGTATTTT. V and J are TRBV24-1 and TRBJ2-3, with D perhaps matching TRBD1 (6 bases). Trimming removed 3 bases at V and 1 base at J, with 19 bases between. The CDR3 totals 18 residues. Germline assignment: CDR1 KGHDR and CDR2 SFDVKD.

This chain connects TRBV10-3 to TRBJ1-3, with TRBD1 identical over 7 bases. This CDR3 region has 14 residues. Germline V lookup: CDR1 ENHRY, CDR2 SYGVKD. The junction had 7 bases not matched to a gene; V was cut back by 11 bases and J by 0 bases. The chain's CDR3 is CAGGTATSGNTIYF. As DNA, the CDR3 is TGTGCCGGCGGGACAGCCACCTCTGGAAACACCATATATTTT.

This clone has just one count. The V gene is TRBV5-1, the J gene TRBJ1-6, with a possible D match to TRBD1 (5 bases). CDR3 length: 16 amino acids. Germline V CDR1 and CDR2: SGHRS, YFSETQ. V was pared by 0 bases and J by 9 bases, with 16 bases between. For the CDR3, the DNA is TGCGCCAGCAGCTTGGCAAGCCTGGGGGATGGTTCACCCCTCCACTTT. Its translation is CASSLASLGDGSPLHF. Looking up the rest from reference TRBV5-1 and TRBJ1-6 gives the full variable domain: KAGVTQTPRYLIKTRGQQVTLSCSPISGHRSVSWYQQTPGQGLQFLFEYFSETQRNKGNFPGRFSGRQFSNSRSEMNVSTLELGDSALYLCASSLASLGDGSPLHFGNGTRLTVT.

This chain joins TRBV28 and TRBJ1-1; perhaps TRBD1 as D (5 bases). CDR3 size: 15 residues. Per the germline V gene, CDR1 is MDHEN and CDR2 is SYDVKM. V was pared by 5 bases and J by 6 bases, with 19 bases between. For the CDR3, the DNA is TGTGCCAGCAGTCTCCCCACGGGAGGGGACGCTGAAGCTTTCTTT. Amino acid sequence: CASSLPTGGDAEAFF.

The table lists this clone with a few counts. The rearrangement joins TRBV7-5 to TRBJ2-7; TRBD1, the table's D call, lacks a check against the DNA. TRBV7-5 is a listed pseudogene. This CDR3 comprises 15 residues. The CDR3 nucleotides read TGTGCCAGAAGCAGCCGGGACAGGGAGTTCTACGAGCAGTACTTC. Protein sequence: CARSSRDREFYEQYF.

This clone qualifies as large. This chain joins TRBV21-1 and TRBJ1-5. TRBV21-1 is a listed pseudogene. The CDR3 sequence is 11 residues long. The DNA of the CDR3 is TGTGCCAGACCGGGGCAGGGGCCCCAGCATTTT. It is translated as CARPGQGPQHF.

The chain employs TRBV12-5 and TRBJ2-7, with D possibly being TRBD1 (6 bases). Trimming stripped 6 bases from V and 4 bases from J, with 10 bases between. Germline-derived CDR1 and CDR2 are LGHNT and FRNRAP. The CDR3 covers 12 residues. Here the CDR3 DNA reads TGTGCTAGTGGCTGGACAGCTTACGAGCAGTACTTC. Translation: CASGWTAYEQYF.

V usage is TRBV10-3 and J usage is TRBJ2-1; D call uncertain. CDR3 size: 13 residues. Per the germline V gene, CDR1 is ENHRY and CDR2 is SYGVKD. Trimming took 7 bases from V and 10 from J, leaving 17 bases between them. CDR3 coding DNA: TGTGCCATCACCGAAGGCACCGTGGGAGAGCAGTTCTTC. Translating gives CAITEGTVGEQFF.

V and J are TRBV18 and TRBJ2-5; TRBD1 matches 11 bases. The V segment lost 3 bases and the J segment 5 bases; nucleotides outside the gene matches: 8. This CDR3 is 16 amino acids long. In germline, CDR1 is KGHSH, CDR2 LQKENI. The CDR3 DNA reads as TGTGCCAGCTCACCTGTCGGACAGGGGGCCGGTGAGACCCAGTACTTC. Its protein product is CASSPVGQGAGETQYF.

V is TRBV6-6 and J is TRBJ2-7; D call uncertain. Trimming pared 6 bases from V and 7 bases from J, leaving 13 bases between. CDR3 length: 12 residues. CDR1 is MNHNY and CDR2 is SVGAGI in the germline V gene (reference sequence). The CDR3 coding sequence is TGTGCCAGCAGCCAGATGACTTTTGAGCAGTACTTC. Protein: CASSQMTFEQYF.

This clone was seen only a few times. This chain uses TRBV19 with TRBJ2-2, with 11 bases fitting TRBD2. J gave up 4 bases and V 10 bases, and 5 bases lay outside the gene matches. The CDR3 is 14 residues long. The germline V gene has CDR1 LNHDA and CDR2 SQIVND (reference sequence). The CDR3 spells CATGTSGGTGELFF. DNA for the CDR3: TGTGCCACTGGTACTAGCGGGGGCACCGGGGAGCTGTTTTTT. Using reference TRBV19 and TRBJ2-2 for the parts outside the CDR3, the full variable domain is DGGITQSPKYLFRKEGQNVTLSCEQNLNHDAMYWYRQDPGQGLRLIYYSQIVNDFQKGDIAEGYSVSREKKESFPLTVTSAQKNPTAFYLCATGTSGGTGELFFGEGSRLTVL.